This T cell receptor beta chain emerged from a study of siplizumab effects on memory and regulatory T cells. This CDR3 region has 16 residues. Looked up from germline, CDR1 is LNHDA and CDR2 is SQIVND (reference sequence). The ends lost 7 bases at V and 2 bases at J; junction bases unmatched: 8. The data were produced by immunoSEQ multiplex PCR, yet TCRdb's version contains in-frame clones alone and is incomplete. The sample includes more than 85,000 clones, around nine tenths of them seen just once. This TCR derives from a human donor in good health. The V and J genes are TRBV19 and TRBJ2-2; TRBD2 matches at 9 bases. The material sequenced was CD4+ T cells sorted from blood. CDR3 sequence reads: CASIDSGGPNTGELFF. The CDR3 DNA sequence: TGTGCCAGTATCGATAGCGGGGGTCCTAACACCGGGGAGCTGTTTTTT.